The source of this T cell receptor (beta chain) is a study of blood T cell repertoires in COVID-19. Libraries were prepared by immunoSEQ multiplex PCR; TCRdb keeps only in-frame clonotypes and omits some of them. The table lists 380,000 or so clones, roughly 86% of them singletons. Germline-derived CDR1 and CDR2 are LNHDA and SQIVND (reference sequence). CDR3 length: 14 residues. Trimming cost V 6 bases and J 6 bases; bases outside gene matches: 8. The specimen sequenced was peripheral blood. This chain connects TRBV19 to TRBJ1-5, with TRBD1 matching 7 bases. This receptor was obtained from a human donor with acute or convalescent COVID-19. The donor label of this sample is uncertain. CDR3 coding DNA: TGTGCCAGTAGCGGACAGGAAGCCGTTCAGCCCCAGCATTTT. Protein product: CASSGQEAVQPQHF.